Reported below is one T cell receptor (beta chain). Antigen specificity is unknown. V shed 5 bases and J 2 bases; nucleotides not matched to a gene: 11. CDR3 length: 16 amino acids. Germline V lookup: CDR1 SGHVS, CDR2 FNYEAQ. The entry originates in a study of Ad26.COV2.S vaccination and SARS-CoV-2 variants. Study as a whole: Donor was in the COV1001 Ad26.COV2.S trial arm. The study gave Ad26.COV2.S intramuscularly, once or twice 56 days apart. Study-level points and caveats: Placebo recipients showed lower spike-specific TCR breadth than vaccinees.

Indicated treatment: 15 to 20 received Ad26.COV2.S at low or high dose, single or two shots; about 5 received placebo; per-sample allocation not given. The investigators took samples on day 63 after the first vaccine or placebo injection. This vaccine is an Ad26 vector that expresses the Wuhan-strain SARS-CoV-2 spike. Sequenced by immunoSEQ multiplex PCR; TCRdb stores in-frame clones only, minus some. The sample carries more than 300,000 clones, roughly 90% recorded once. The sample was peripheral blood, taken in a trial of Ad26.COV2.S vaccine versus placebo. The chain is built from TRBV7-6 and TRBJ2-7, with TRBD1 identical over 8 bases. This clonotype was obtained from a person aged 18-65 years who received the Ad26.COV2.S COVID-19 vaccine or a placebo. The CDR3: CASSIRSGTGPYEQYF. CDR3 in DNA: TGTGCCAGCAGCATAAGATCCGGGACAGGACCCTACGAGCAGTACTTC. The full variable domain, in which reference TRBV7-6 and TRBJ2-7 provide the parts outside the CDR3, is GAGVSQSPRYKVTKRGQDVALRCDPISGHVSLYWYRQALGQGPEFLTYFNYEAQQDKSGLPNDRFSAERPEGSISTLTIQRTEQRDSAMYRCASSIRSGTGPYEQYFGPGTRLTVT.